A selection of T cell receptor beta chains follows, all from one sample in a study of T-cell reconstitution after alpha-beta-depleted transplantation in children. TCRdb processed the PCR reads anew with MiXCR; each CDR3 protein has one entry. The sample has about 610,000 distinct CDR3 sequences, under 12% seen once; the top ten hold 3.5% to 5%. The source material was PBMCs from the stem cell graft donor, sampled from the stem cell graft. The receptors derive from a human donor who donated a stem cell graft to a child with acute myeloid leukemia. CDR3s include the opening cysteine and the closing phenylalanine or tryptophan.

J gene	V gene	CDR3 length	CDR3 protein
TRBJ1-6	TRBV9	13	CASSEGGNSPLHF
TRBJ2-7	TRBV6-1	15	CASSPRDLKAYEQYF
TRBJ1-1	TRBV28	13	CASTPGKVPEAFF
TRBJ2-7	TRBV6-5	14	CASSYGALGYEQCF
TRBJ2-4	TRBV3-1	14	CASSQGPVVDIQYF
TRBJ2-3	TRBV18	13	CASSPESTDTQYF
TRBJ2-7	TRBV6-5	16	CASSSPRRRGTYEQYF
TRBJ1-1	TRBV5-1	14	CASSSTGDVTEAFF
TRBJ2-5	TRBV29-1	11	CSVVPGETQYF
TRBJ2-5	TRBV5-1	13	CASSSRDQETQYF
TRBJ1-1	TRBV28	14	CASSSTPVNTEAFF
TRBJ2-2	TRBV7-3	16	CASSLTRGTNTGELFF
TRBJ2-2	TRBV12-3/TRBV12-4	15	CASSQTSGKSGELFF
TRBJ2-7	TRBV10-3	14	CAISDPGGGYEQYF
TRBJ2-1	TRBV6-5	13	CASRRDRYNEQFF
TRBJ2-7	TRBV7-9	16	CASRPYAGTGGYEQYF
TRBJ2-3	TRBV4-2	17	CASSQDLRTSGRDTQYF
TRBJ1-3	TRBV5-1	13	CASSLEGEDTIYF
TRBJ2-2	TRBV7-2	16	CASSRPGDSNTGELFF
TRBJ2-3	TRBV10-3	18	CAISDSPGAGASTDTQYF